This T cell receptor (beta chain) emerged from a study of T-cell memory formation after mild COVID-19. This clonotype was counted only a few times. Its matching antigen is unknown. Study conclusions and caveats: Some clones that responded turned up in pre-infection memory, which suggests that cross-reactive memory joined in. Clones that contracted clustered mainly in CM and EM if CD4+ and in EMRA if CD8+.

Trimming removed 1 base at V and 5 bases at J, with 16 bases between. Germline V CDR1 and CDR2: SGHVS, FQNEAQ. The CDR3 totals 16 residues. 5'RACE primed from the constant segment yielded TCR alpha and TCR beta cDNA libraries bearing sample barcodes and UMIs. TCRdb analysed the 5' RACE reads with MiXCR anew, one entry per CDR3 protein. The data contain about 38,000 distinct CDR3 sequences, approximately 10% of them singletons. Sequencing used PBMCs or a T cell subset sorted from them (not recorded which). The source is a man between 18 and 29 years old who had mild COVID-19 (a few samples of this study predate the infection). Cell type and time point are not known. The V gene is TRBV7-8, the J gene TRBJ2-3, with no clear D. DNA for the CDR3: TGTGCCAGCAGCTTAGATCAGCCTCGCCCCGGAGATACGCAGTATTTT. Translating gives CASSLDQPRPGDTQYF.